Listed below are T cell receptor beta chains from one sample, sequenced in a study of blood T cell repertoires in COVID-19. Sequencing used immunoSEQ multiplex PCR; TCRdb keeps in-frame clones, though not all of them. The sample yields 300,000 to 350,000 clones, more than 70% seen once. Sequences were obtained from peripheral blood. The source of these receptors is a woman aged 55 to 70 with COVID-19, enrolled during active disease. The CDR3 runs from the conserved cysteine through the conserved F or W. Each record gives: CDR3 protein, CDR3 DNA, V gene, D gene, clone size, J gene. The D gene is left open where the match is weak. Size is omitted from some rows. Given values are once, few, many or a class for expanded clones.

CDR3: CASSLPDRGTEAFF; DNA: TGTGCCAGCAGCTTACCTGACAGGGGCACTGAAGCTTTCTTT; V: TRBV7-9; D: TRBD1; size: .; J: TRBJ1-1
CDR3: CASSVPRGYTF; DNA: TGTGCCAGCAGCGTACCCAGGGGCTACACCTTC; V: TRBV9; D: .; size: .; J: TRBJ1-2
CDR3: CASSFSRDTQYF; DNA: TGTGCCAGCAGTTTTTCCCGAGATACGCAGTATTTT; V: TRBV28; D: .; size: .; J: TRBJ2-3
CDR3: CASSPLSGFGYTF; DNA: TGTGCCAGCAGCCCGCTCTCAGGGTTTGGCTACACCTTC; V: TRBV7-9; D: .; size: .; J: TRBJ1-2
CDR3: CATSDRATNEKLFF; DNA: TGTGCCACCAGCGACAGAGCAACTAATGAAAAACTGTTTTTT; V: TRBV15; D: .; size: .; J: TRBJ1-4
CDR3: CASSPSQGLTEAFF; DNA: TGTGCCAGCTCACCTAGCCAGGGTCTCACTGAAGCTTTCTTT; V: TRBV18; D: .; size: .; J: TRBJ1-1
CDR3: CASSMPGEGRTEAFF; DNA: TGTGCCAGTAGTATGCCAGGGGAAGGCCGTACTGAAGCTTTCTTT; V: TRBV19; D: .; size: .; J: TRBJ1-1
CDR3: CASSLLGANVLTF; DNA: TGTGCCAGCTCCCTTTTGGGGGCCAACGTCCTGACTTTC; V: TRBV3-1/TRBV3-2; D: .; size: .; J: TRBJ2-6
CDR3: CASSVSGTGARGPQHF; DNA: TGCGCCAGCAGCGTATCCGGGACAGGGGCCCGGGGGCCCCAGCATTTT; V: TRBV4-1; D: TRBD1; size: .; J: TRBJ1-5
CDR3: CASSGDIRAFF; DNA: TGTGCCAGCAGTGGGGACATACGGGCTTTCTTT; V: TRBV2; D: .; size: .; J: TRBJ1-1
CDR3: CASGDREAGYTF; DNA: TGTGCCAGTGGGGACAGGGAGGCTGGCTACACCTTC; V: TRBV19; D: TRBD1; size: .; J: TRBJ1-2
CDR3: CASSLVQGARGTEAFF; DNA: TGCGCCAGCAGCTTGGTTCAGGGGGCAAGAGGCACTGAAGCTTTCTTT; V: TRBV5-1; D: TRBD1; size: .; J: TRBJ1-1
CDR3: CASSSDQGASGNTIYF; DNA: TGCGCCAGCAGCTCCGACCAGGGGGCCTCTGGAAACACCATATATTTT; V: TRBV5-1; D: TRBD1; size: .; J: TRBJ1-3
CDR3: CASSRDRGGEQFF; DNA: TGTGCCAGCAGTCGGGACAGGGGAGGTGAGCAGTTCTTC; V: TRBV6-5; D: TRBD1; size: .; J: TRBJ2-1
CDR3: CASSAALTPGTGGAGTNYGYTF; DNA: TGTGCCAGCAGTGCTGCCCTCACACCCGGGACAGGGGGCGCGGGGACTAACTATGGCTACACCTTC; V: TRBV2; D: TRBD1; size: few; J: TRBJ1-2
CDR3: CASSLGQGDTEAFF; DNA: TGTGCCAGCAGTCTCGGACAGGGGGACACTGAAGCTTTCTTT; V: TRBV11-3; D: TRBD1; size: once; J: TRBJ1-1
CDR3: CASSLSRGTRQYGYTF; DNA: TGTGCCAGCAGCCTCAGTCGCGGCACCAGACAGTATGGCTACACCTTC; V: TRBV3-1/TRBV3-2; D: .; size: .; J: TRBJ1-2
CDR3: CASSPKLAGHFHEQFF; DNA: TGCGCCAGCAGCCCAAAACTAGCGGGGCACTTCCATGAGCAGTTCTTC; V: TRBV5-1; D: TRBD2; size: .; J: TRBJ2-1
CDR3: CASRASAGSNQPQHF; DNA: TGTGCCAGTAGGGCCTCGGCGGGGAGCAATCAGCCCCAGCATTTT; V: TRBV19; D: .; size: once; J: TRBJ1-5
CDR3: CASSLETGGNTEAFF; DNA: TGTGCCAGCAGCTTAGAGACAGGGGGAAACACTGAAGCTTTCTTT; V: TRBV7-9; D: TRBD1; size: .; J: TRBJ1-1
CDR3: CATGEGGKYGYTF; DNA: TGTGCCACCGGGGAAGGGGGCAAGTATGGCTACACCTTC; V: TRBV15; D: TRBD1; size: .; J: TRBJ1-2
CDR3: CASTRDRSSPLHF; DNA: TGTGCCAGCACCCGGGACAGGAGTTCACCCCTCCACTTT; V: TRBV7-9; D: TRBD1; size: .; J: TRBJ1-6
CDR3: CASSRDRDTEAFF; DNA: TGTGCCAGCAGCAGAGACAGGGACACTGAAGCTTTCTTT; V: TRBV7-2; D: TRBD1; size: .; J: TRBJ1-1
CDR3: CASSLGGQGGTEAFF; DNA: TGCGCCAGCAGCTTGGGAGGACAGGGAGGCACTGAAGCTTTCTTT; V: TRBV5-1; D: TRBD1; size: .; J: TRBJ1-1
CDR3: CASSLTLSGANVLTF; DNA: TGTGCCAGCAGCCTCACCCTATCTGGGGCCAACGTCCTGACTTTC; V: TRBV14; D: .; size: .; J: TRBJ2-6
CDR3: CASNDYQETQYF; DNA: TGTGCCAGCAATGACTACCAAGAGACCCAGTACTTC; V: TRBV2; D: .; size: .; J: TRBJ2-5
CDR3: CAWNSGTNEKLFF; DNA: TGTGCCTGGAATTCGGGGACTAATGAAAAACTGTTTTTT; V: TRBV30; D: .; size: .; J: TRBJ1-4
CDR3: CASLPGGQPDTQYF; DNA: TGCGCCAGCCTACCGGGGGGGCAACCAGATACGCAGTATTTT; V: TRBV5-1; D: TRBD2; size: .; J: TRBJ2-3
CDR3: CSVDWDRGQANYGYTF; DNA: TGCAGCGTTGATTGGGATCGCGGACAGGCAAACTATGGCTACACCTTC; V: TRBV29-1; D: TRBD1; size: .; J: TRBJ1-2
CDR3: CASSPYRGDYGYTF; DNA: TGTGCCAGCAGCCCCTACAGGGGGGACTATGGCTACACCTTC; V: TRBV7-9; D: TRBD1; size: .; J: TRBJ1-2
CDR3: CASSSRQGASFEQYF; DNA: TGTGCCAGCAGCTCTCGACAGGGGGCAAGTTTCGAGCAGTACTTC; V: TRBV7-2; D: TRBD1; size: .; J: TRBJ2-7
CDR3: CASSSLGDYGYTF; DNA: TGTGCCAGCAGCTCATTAGGGGACTATGGCTACACCTTC; V: TRBV5-6; D: .; size: few; J: TRBJ1-2
CDR3: CASSLATGFNSPLHF; DNA: TGTGCCAGCAGCTTAGCCACAGGGTTTAATTCACCCCTCCACTTT; V: TRBV7-6; D: .; size: .; J: TRBJ1-6
CDR3: CASSPRTDQETQYF; DNA: TGTGCCAGCAGCCCCCGGACAGACCAAGAGACCCAGTACTTC; V: TRBV7-6; D: .; size: .; J: TRBJ2-5
CDR3: CASSLTGVKETQYF; DNA: TGTGCCAGCAGCCTAACAGGGGTTAAGGAGACCCAGTACTTC; V: TRBV3-1/TRBV3-2; D: TRBD1; size: .; J: TRBJ2-5
CDR3: CASSLPGTGVGEQYF; DNA: TGTGCCAGCAGCTTGCCCGGGACAGGGGTAGGAGAGCAGTACTTC; V: TRBV5-8; D: TRBD1; size: .; J: TRBJ2-7
CDR3: CASGQGNQPQHF; DNA: TGTGCCAGCGGGCAGGGCAATCAGCCCCAGCATTTT; V: TRBV6-5; D: .; size: .; J: TRBJ1-5
CDR3: CASSLAGGNEQFF; DNA: TGTGCCAGCAGCTTAGCAGGAGGCAATGAGCAGTTCTTC; V: TRBV7-9; D: .; size: .; J: TRBJ2-1
CDR3: CSVDEGPNEKLFF; DNA: TGCAGCGTTGATGAGGGCCCTAATGAAAAACTGTTTTTT; V: TRBV29-1; D: .; size: .; J: TRBJ1-4
CDR3: CASSDGTAYTGELFF; DNA: TGTGCCAGCAGTGACGGGACAGCGTACACCGGGGAGCTGTTTTTT; V: TRBV6-1; D: TRBD1; size: .; J: TRBJ2-2
CDR3: CASSAEPGTEAFF; DNA: TGTGCCTCGAGCGCGGAACCGGGTACTGAAGCTTTCTTT; V: TRBV19; D: .; size: .; J: TRBJ1-1
CDR3: CASSAGFGQPQHF; DNA: TGTGCCAGCAGCGCAGGCTTTGGGCAGCCCCAGCATTTT; V: TRBV7-9; D: .; size: .; J: TRBJ1-5
CDR3: CASNRDRGEQYF; DNA: TGTGCCAGCAATCGGGACAGAGGCGAGCAGTACTTC; V: TRBV25-1; D: TRBD1; size: .; J: TRBJ2-7
CDR3: CATETGRAGNNEQFF; DNA: TGTGCCACCGAAACCGGGAGGGCCGGTAACAATGAGCAGTTCTTC; V: TRBV11-1; D: TRBD2; size: .; J: TRBJ2-1
CDR3: CASIGEGETQYF; DNA: TGCGCCAGCATAGGAGAAGGAGAGACCCAGTACTTC; V: TRBV5-1; D: .; size: .; J: TRBJ2-5
CDR3: CASAFGDQPQHF; DNA: TGTGCCAGCGCATTCGGGGATCAGCCCCAGCATTTT; V: TRBV25-1; D: .; size: .; J: TRBJ1-5
CDR3: CASSREEGLGMNTEAFF; DNA: TGTGCCAGCAGCCGAGAGGAGGGTTTGGGTATGAACACTGAAGCTTTCTTT; V: TRBV7-8; D: .; size: .; J: TRBJ1-1
CDR3: CASSLVGDHIQYF; DNA: TGTGCCAGCAGCTTAGTAGGGGATCACATTCAGTACTTC; V: TRBV5-6; D: .; size: few; J: TRBJ2-4
CDR3: CASSTTGEDTQYF; DNA: TGTGCCAGCAGCACCACAGGAGAAGATACGCAGTATTTT; V: TRBV16; D: .; size: .; J: TRBJ2-3
CDR3: CATSRPSGSFNYGYTF; DNA: TGTGCCACCAGCAGACCCTCCGGGTCCTTTAACTATGGCTACACCTTC; V: TRBV15; D: .; size: .; J: TRBJ1-2
CDR3: CASRYPGTQEKLFF; DNA: TGCGCCAGCAGGTATCCCGGGACTCAGGAAAAACTGTTTTTT; V: TRBV4-1; D: .; size: .; J: TRBJ1-4
CDR3: CAWSSGVLGQPQHF; DNA: TGTGCCTGGAGTTCGGGAGTTCTTGGTCAGCCCCAGCATTTT; V: TRBV30; D: .; size: .; J: TRBJ1-5
CDR3: CASSHQRGGYNEQFF; DNA: TGTGCCAGCAGTCACCAGCGGGGAGGCTACAATGAGCAGTTCTTC; V: TRBV6-5; D: TRBD2; size: .; J: TRBJ2-1
CDR3: CASSFQIGGGLGNTEAFF; DNA: TGTGCCAGCAGTTTTCAAATAGGAGGCGGCCTAGGGAACACTGAAGCTTTCTTT; V: TRBV27; D: .; size: .; J: TRBJ1-1
CDR3: CASSLGWEAGRTEAFF; DNA: TGTGCCAGCAGCTTGGGGTGGGAGGCAGGGAGGACTGAAGCTTTCTTT; V: TRBV5-6; D: .; size: .; J: TRBJ1-1
CDR3: CASRVRPGGGAEAFF; DNA: TGTGCCAGCAGAGTACGGCCCGGGGGTGGCGCTGAAGCTTTCTTT; V: TRBV6-5; D: .; size: .; J: TRBJ1-1